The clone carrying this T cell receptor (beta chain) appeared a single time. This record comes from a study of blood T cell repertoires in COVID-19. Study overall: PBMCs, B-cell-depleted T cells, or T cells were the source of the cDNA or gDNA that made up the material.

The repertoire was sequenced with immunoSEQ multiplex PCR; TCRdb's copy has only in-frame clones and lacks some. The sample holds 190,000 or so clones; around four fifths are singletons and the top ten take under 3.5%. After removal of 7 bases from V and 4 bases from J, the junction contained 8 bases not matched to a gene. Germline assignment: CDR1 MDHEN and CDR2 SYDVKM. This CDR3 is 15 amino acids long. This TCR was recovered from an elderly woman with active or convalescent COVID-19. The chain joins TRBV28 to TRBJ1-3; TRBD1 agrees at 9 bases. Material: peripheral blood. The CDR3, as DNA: TGTGCCAGCAACATTGGACAGGGGATCGGAAACACCATATATTTT. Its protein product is CASNIGQGIGNTIYF.